The rows below give T cell receptor beta chains drawn from one sample of a study of human T cells and chemical hapten exposure. TCRdb reprocessed the 5' RACE reads via MiXCR and lists one record per CDR3 protein. Of around 82,000 distinct CDR3 sequences in the sample, about 7.7% were seen once. Receptors were obtained from a male donor in good health. The CDR3 runs from the conserved cysteine through the conserved F or W. D genes are given only for firm matches. A clone size is listed for some rows: how often the clone was seen (once, few, many), or a class if it is expanded.

J gene: TRBJ2-1
CDR3 length: 15
D gene: TRBD2
V gene: TRBV7-2
clone size: .
CDR3 DNA: TGTGCCAGCAGCGCCCGGGGGGGGGCCTACAATGAGCAGTTCTTC
CDR3 protein: CASSARGGAYNEQFF

J gene: TRBJ1-2
CDR3 length: 13
D gene: .
V gene: TRBV5-1
clone size: few
CDR3 DNA: TGCGCCAGCAGCCCCAGGGTAGGTCATGGCTACACCTTC
CDR3 protein: CASSPRVGHGYTF

J gene: TRBJ1-5
CDR3 length: 17
D gene: TRBD1
V gene: TRBV6-1
clone size: .
CDR3 DNA: TGTGCCAGCAGTGAGGAACAGGGGGCTTTTAGCAATCAGCCCCAGCATTTT
CDR3 protein: CASSEEQGAFSNQPQHF

J gene: TRBJ2-7
CDR3 length: 14
D gene: TRBD1
V gene: TRBV19
clone size: .
CDR3 DNA: TGTGCCAGTAGTAGGACAGGGGGCCTCTACGAGCAGTACTTC
CDR3 protein: CASSRTGGLYEQYF

J gene: TRBJ2-5
CDR3 length: 16
D gene: .
V gene: TRBV5-4
clone size: .
CDR3 DNA: TGTGCCAGCAGCTTGGTATCCGGCCTGGGGCAAGAGACCCAGTACTTC
CDR3 protein: CASSLVSGLGQETQYF

J gene: TRBJ2-7
CDR3 length: 11
D gene: .
V gene: TRBV29-1
clone size: many
CDR3 DNA: TGCAGCGTTGAAAAGGGTCCCGAGCAGTACTTC
CDR3 protein: CSVEKGPEQYF

J gene: TRBJ2-1
CDR3 length: 17
D gene: .
V gene: TRBV18
clone size: .
CDR3 DNA: TGTGCCAGCTCACCAGTACAGGGTGCAAGGAATCGGAATGAGCAGTTCTTC
CDR3 protein: CASSPVQGARNRNEQFF

J gene: TRBJ1-6
CDR3 length: 16
D gene: TRBD1
V gene: TRBV6-2/TRBV6-3
clone size: few
CDR3 DNA: TGTGCCAGCAGGGGGCTGAGGACAGGGATGAATTCACCCCTCCACTTT
CDR3 protein: CASRGLRTGMNSPLHF

J gene: TRBJ2-1
CDR3 length: 13
D gene: .
V gene: TRBV3-1
clone size: many
CDR3 DNA: TGTGCCAGCAGCCAAGCGAGCGGCTCCCACCCGTTCTTC
CDR3 protein: CASSQASGSHPFF

J gene: TRBJ1-2
CDR3 length: 16
D gene: TRBD1
V gene: TRBV7-2
clone size: few
CDR3 DNA: TGTGCCAGCAGCTTAGCCGGGACAGGGACCCTCCATGGCTACACCTTC
CDR3 protein: CASSLAGTGTLHGYTF

J gene: TRBJ2-4
CDR3 length: 15
D gene: .
V gene: TRBV6-2/TRBV6-3
clone size: few
CDR3 DNA: TGTGCCAGCACCGGACACGATAAAGCCAAAAACATTCAGTACTTC
CDR3 protein: CASTGHDKAKNIQYF

J gene: TRBJ2-1
CDR3 length: 13
D gene: .
V gene: TRBV7-3
clone size: many
CDR3 DNA: TGTGCCAGCAGCTTAAAGGCCGCGGGTGAGCAGTTCTTC
CDR3 protein: CASSLKAAGEQFF

J gene: TRBJ2-3
CDR3 length: 14
D gene: .
V gene: TRBV2
clone size: .
CDR3 DNA: TGTGCCAGTCGACACTCCACCTCCAGAGATACGCAGTATTTT
CDR3 protein: CASRHSTSRDTQYF